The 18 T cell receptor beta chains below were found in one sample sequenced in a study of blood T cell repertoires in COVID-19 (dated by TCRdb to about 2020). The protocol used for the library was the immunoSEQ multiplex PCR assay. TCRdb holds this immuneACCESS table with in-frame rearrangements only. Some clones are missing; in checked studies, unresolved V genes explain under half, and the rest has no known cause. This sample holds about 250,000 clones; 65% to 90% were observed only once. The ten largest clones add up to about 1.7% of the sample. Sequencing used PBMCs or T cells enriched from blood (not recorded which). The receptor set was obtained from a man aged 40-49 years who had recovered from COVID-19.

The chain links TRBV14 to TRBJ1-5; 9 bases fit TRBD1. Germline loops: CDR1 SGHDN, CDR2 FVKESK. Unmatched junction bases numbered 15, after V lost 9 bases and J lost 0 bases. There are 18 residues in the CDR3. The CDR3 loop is CARSGQGRTENSNQPQHF. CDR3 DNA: TGTGCCAGATCAGGACAGGGGCGTACGGAGAATAGCAATCAGCCCCAGCATTTT.

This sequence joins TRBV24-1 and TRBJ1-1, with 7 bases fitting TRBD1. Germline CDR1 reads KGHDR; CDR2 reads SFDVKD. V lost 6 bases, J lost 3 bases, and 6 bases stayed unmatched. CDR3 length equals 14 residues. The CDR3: CATSSDRADTEAFF. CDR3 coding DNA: TGTGCCACCAGTTCCGACAGGGCGGACACTGAAGCTTTCTTT.

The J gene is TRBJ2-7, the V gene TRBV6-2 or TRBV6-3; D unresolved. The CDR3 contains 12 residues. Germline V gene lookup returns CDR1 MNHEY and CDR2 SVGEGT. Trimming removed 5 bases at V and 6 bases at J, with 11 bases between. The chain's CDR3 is CASSRHMGEQYF. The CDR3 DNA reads TGTGCCAGCAGTCGACACATGGGCGAGCAGTACTTC.

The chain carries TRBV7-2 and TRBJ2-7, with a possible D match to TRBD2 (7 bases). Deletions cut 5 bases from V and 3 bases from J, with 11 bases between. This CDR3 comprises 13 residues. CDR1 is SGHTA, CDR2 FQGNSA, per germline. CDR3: CASSRGALYEQYF. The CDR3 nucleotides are TGTGCCAGCAGCCGGGGGGCCCTCTACGAGCAGTACTTC.

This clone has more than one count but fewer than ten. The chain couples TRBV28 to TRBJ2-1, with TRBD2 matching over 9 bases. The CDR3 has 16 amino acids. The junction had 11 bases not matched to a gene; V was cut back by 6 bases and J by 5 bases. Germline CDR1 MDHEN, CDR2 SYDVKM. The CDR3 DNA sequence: TGTGCCAGCAGCATGAATATAGCGGGAGTCGACAATGAGCAGTTCTTC. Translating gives CASSMNIAGVDNEQFF.

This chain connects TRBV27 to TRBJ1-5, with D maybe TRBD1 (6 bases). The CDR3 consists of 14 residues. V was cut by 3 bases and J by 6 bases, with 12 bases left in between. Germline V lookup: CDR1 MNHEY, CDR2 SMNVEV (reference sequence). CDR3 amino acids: CASSFGGGGQPQHF. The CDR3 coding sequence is TGTGCCAGCAGTTTCGGAGGGGGGGGTCAGCCCCAGCATTTT.

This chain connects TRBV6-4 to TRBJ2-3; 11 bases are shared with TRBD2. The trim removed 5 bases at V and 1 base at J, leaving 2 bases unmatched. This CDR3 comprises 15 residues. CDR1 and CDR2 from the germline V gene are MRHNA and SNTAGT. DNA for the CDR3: TGTGCCAGCAGTAAACTAGCGGGGGGCACAGATACGCAGTATTTT. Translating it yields CASSKLAGGTDTQYF.

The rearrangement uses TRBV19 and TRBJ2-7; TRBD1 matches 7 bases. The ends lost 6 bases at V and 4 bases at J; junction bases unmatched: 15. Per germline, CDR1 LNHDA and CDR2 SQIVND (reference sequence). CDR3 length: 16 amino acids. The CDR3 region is CASSRPTTGSLYEQYF. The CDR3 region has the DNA TGTGCCAGTAGCCGACCCACGACAGGGTCCCTATACGAGCAGTACTTC.

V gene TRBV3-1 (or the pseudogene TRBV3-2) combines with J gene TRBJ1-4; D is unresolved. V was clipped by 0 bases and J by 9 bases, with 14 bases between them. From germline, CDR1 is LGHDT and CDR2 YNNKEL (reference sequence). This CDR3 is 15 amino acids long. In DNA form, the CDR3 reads TGTGCCAGCAGCCAAGAGTTGGGCATCACCAAAAAACTGTTTTTT. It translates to CASSQELGITKKLFF.

CDR3 in DNA: TGTGCCATCAGTGTCGGTAGCGGGGGGGTCACAGATACGCAGTATTTT. Translation gives CAISVGSGGVTDTQYF. The chain carries TRBV10-3 and TRBJ2-3; TRBD2 aligns across 11 bases. The germline V gene has CDR1 ENHRY and CDR2 SYGVKD. J was trimmed by 2 bases and V by 4 bases; bases with no gene match: 5. The CDR3 is 16 amino acids.

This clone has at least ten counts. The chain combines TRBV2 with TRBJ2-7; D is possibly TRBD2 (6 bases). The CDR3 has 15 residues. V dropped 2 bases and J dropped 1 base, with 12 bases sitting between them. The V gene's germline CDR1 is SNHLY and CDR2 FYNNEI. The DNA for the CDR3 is TGTGCCAGCAGTGAAAAGAGTGGGAGGTCCTACGAGCAGTACTTC. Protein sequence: CASSEKSGRSYEQYF.

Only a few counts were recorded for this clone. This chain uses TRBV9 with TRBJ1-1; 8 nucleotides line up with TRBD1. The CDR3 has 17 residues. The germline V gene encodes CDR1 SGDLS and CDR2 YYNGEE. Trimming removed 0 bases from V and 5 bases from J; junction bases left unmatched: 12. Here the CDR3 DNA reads TGTGCCAGCAGCGTAGGGTCGACAGGGGCGAGGAGGACTGAAGCTTTCTTT. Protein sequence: CASSVGSTGARRTEAFF.

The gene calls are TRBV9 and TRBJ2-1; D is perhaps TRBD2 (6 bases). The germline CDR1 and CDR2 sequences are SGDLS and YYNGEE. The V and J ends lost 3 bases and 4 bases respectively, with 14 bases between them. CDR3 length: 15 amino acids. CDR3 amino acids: CASSALGGEYNEQFF. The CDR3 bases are TGTGCCAGCAGCGCCCTCGGCGGGGAATACAATGAGCAGTTCTTC. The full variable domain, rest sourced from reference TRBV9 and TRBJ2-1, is DSGVTQTPKHLITATGQRVTLRCSPRSGDLSVYWYQQSLDQGLQFLIQYYNGEERAKGNILERFSAQQFPDLHSELNLSSLELGDSALYFCASSALGGEYNEQFFGPGTRLTVL.

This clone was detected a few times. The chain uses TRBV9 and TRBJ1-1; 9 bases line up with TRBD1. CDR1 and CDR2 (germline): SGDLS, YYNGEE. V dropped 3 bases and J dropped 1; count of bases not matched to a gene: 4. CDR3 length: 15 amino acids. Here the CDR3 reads CASSGYRGPNTEAFF. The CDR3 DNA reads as TGTGCCAGCAGCGGATACAGGGGGCCGAACACTGAAGCTTTCTTT.

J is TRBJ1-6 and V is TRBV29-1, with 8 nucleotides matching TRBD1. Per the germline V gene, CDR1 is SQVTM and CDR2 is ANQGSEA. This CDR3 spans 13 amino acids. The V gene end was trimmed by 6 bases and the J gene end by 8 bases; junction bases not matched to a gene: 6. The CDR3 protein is CSVGQGGDSPLHF. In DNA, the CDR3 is TGCAGCGTAGGACAGGGAGGTGATTCACCCCTCCACTTT.

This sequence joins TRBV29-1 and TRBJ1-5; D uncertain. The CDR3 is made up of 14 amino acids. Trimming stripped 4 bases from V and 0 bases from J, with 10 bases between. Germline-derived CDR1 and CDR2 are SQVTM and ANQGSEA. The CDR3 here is CSVGSGNSNQPQHF. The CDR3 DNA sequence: TGCAGCGTTGGGTCGGGGAATAGCAATCAGCCCCAGCATTTT.

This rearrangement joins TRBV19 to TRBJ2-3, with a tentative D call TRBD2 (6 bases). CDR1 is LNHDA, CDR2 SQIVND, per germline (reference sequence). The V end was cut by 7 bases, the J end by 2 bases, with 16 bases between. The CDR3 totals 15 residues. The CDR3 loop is CASMWRGAHTDTQYF. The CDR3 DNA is TGTGCCAGTATGTGGCGGGGAGCCCACACAGATACGCAGTATTTT. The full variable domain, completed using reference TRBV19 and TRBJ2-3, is DGGITQSPKYLFRKEGQNVTLSCEQNLNHDAMYWYRQDPGQGLRLIYYSQIVNDFQKGDIAEGYSVSREKKESFPLTVTSAQKNPTAFYLCASMWRGAHTDTQYFGPGTRLTVL.

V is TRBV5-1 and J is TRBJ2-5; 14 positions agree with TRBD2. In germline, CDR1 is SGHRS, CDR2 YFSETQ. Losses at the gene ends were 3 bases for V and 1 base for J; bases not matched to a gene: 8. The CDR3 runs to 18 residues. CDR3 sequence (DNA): TGCGCCAGCAGCTCCCGACTAGCGGGGGGGCTAGGCCAAGAGACCCAGTACTTC. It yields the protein CASSSRLAGGLGQETQYF.